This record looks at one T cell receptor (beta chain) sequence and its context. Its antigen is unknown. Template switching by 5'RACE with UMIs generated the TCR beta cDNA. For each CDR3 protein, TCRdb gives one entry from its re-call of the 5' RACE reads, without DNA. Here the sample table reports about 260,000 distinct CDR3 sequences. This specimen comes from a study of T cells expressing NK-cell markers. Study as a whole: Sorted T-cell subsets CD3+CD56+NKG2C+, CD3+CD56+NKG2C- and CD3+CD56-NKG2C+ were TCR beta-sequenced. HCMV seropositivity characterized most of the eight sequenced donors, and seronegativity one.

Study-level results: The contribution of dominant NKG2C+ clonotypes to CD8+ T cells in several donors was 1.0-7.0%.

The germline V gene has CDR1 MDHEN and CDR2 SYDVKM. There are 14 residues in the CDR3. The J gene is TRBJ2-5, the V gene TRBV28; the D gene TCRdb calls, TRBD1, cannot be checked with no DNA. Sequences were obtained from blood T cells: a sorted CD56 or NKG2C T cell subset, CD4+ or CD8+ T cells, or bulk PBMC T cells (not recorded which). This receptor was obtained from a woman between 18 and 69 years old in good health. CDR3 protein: CASRGGALGETQYF. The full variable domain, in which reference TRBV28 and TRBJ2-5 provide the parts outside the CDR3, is DVKVTQSSRYLVKRTGEKVFLECVQDMDHENMFWYRQDPGLGLRLIYFSYDVKMKEKGDIPEGYSVSREKKERFSLILESASTNQTSMYLCASRGGALGETQYFGPGTRLLVL.